Many counts were recorded for the clone carrying this T cell receptor beta chain. Its specificity is not known. Specified time point: patch test 2, 6 weeks after DPC sensitization. Treatment in this sample: therapeutic diphenylcyclopropenone sensitization with weekly scalp DPC. This sample was taken from a study of human T cells and chemical hapten exposure. Study-level background: Each patient's scalp received weekly diphenylcyclopropenone throughout the roughly 25-week study. Study outcomes and limitations: Among expanded TCRs, significantly more large CDR3 similarity clusters formed than among controls.

Unique molecular identifiers were attached to individual cDNA molecules within the library. TCRdb analysed the RACE reads with MiXCR anew, one entry per CDR3 protein. This table has 42,000 or so distinct CDR3 sequences, approximately 9% appearing once. Germline CDR1 reads DFQATT; CDR2 reads SNEGSKA (reference sequence). The CDR3 is 13 residues long. V lost 8 bases to trimming and J lost 3 bases, with 16 bases between them. This chain joins TRBV20-1 and TRBJ1-2; D is unclear. The sequence derives from a woman between 35 and 50 years old with alopecia areata. Some clones in this sample may be carry-over from other donors' samples. Sample: whole blood, taken in connection with sensitization to the hapten diphenylcyclopropenone (DPC). The CDR3 DNA sequence: TGCAGTTCATCGACCGGGTCTCACTATGGCTACACCTTC. Its protein is CSSSTGSHYGYTF.